Shown below are 8 T cell receptor beta chains from a single sample sequenced in a study of T cells expressing NK-cell markers. TCRdb re-called the 5' RACE reads and shows each CDR3 protein once, DNA omitted. This sample carries roughly 300,000 distinct CDR3 sequences, with roughly 4.2% going to the ten biggest clones. Sample: blood T cells: a sorted CD56 or NKG2C T cell subset, CD4+ or CD8+ T cells, or bulk PBMC T cells (not recorded which). These receptors all stem from a woman aged 18 to 75 in good health.

The gene calls are TRBV20-1 and TRBJ2-7; absent DNA, TCRdb's TRBD2 call cannot be checked. The CDR3 contains 14 residues. Per germline, CDR1 DFQATT and CDR2 SNEGSKA (reference sequence). The CDR3 sequence is CSARDGRAGYEQYF.

The gene calls are TRBV25-1 and TRBJ1-4; TCRdb's D call, TRBD1, is unchecked because there is no DNA. Per the germline V gene, CDR1 is MGHDK and CDR2 is SYGVNS. The CDR3 runs 15 residues. CDR3 sequence reads: CASKGGDARLEKLFF.

The gene calls are TRBV4-1 and TRBJ2-5; TCRdb gives TRBD1 as the D gene, but with no DNA this cannot be confirmed. This CDR3 has 13 amino acids. Germline CDR1 and CDR2: MGHRA and YSYEKL. CDR3 loop: CASSQPGEETQYF.

The chain uses TRBV6-5 and TRBJ2-5; TCRdb's assignment of TRBD1 cannot be checked, as there is no DNA. The germline V gene has CDR1 MNHEY and CDR2 SVGAGI. The CDR3 contains 15 residues. CDR3 amino acids: CASSYSGDRGKTQYF.

The chain joins TRBV11-2 to TRBJ1-5; absent DNA, TCRdb's TRBD1 call cannot be checked. The CDR3 has 15 residues. CDR1 is SGHAT and CDR2 is FQNNGV in the germline V gene. The CDR3 here is CASSRDGQSNQPQHF.

The chain has TRBV6-1 and TRBJ1-5. Looked up from germline, CDR1 is MNHNS and CDR2 is SASEGT. The CDR3 is 14 amino acids. The CDR3 sequence is CASSRGELYQPQHF.

The chain couples TRBV20-1 to TRBJ1-5. Germline CDR1 DFQATT, CDR2 SNEGSKA (reference sequence). This CDR3 region has 15 residues. The CDR3 is CSARAGEYSNQPQHF.

The rearrangement uses TRBV5-5 and TRBJ2-3; absent DNA, TCRdb's TRBD2 call cannot be checked. The germline gives CDR1 SGHKS, CDR2 YYEKEE (reference sequence). CDR3 length equals 15 residues. CDR3 sequence: CATVAGAVRADTQYF.